The 14 T cell receptor beta chains given below trace back to one sample, sequenced in a study of blood T cell repertoires in COVID-19. Libraries were prepared by immunoSEQ multiplex PCR; TCRdb keeps only in-frame clonotypes and omits some of them. The sample lists 15,000 to 20,000 clones; under 95% were seen once. The sample taken for sequencing was peripheral blood. The receptors were sampled from a man aged 55 to 69 with active COVID-19.

The chain has TRBV5-1 and TRBJ1-1; possibly TRBD1 for D (6 bases). V was clipped by 7 bases and J by 2 bases, with 15 bases between them. The CDR3 contains 14 residues. Germline CDR1 reads SGHRS; CDR2 reads YFSETQ. CDR3 sequence reads: CASSVGGGNTEAFF. CDR3 in DNA: TGCGCCAGCTCGGTGGGAGGGGGTAACACTGAAGCTTTCTTT.

This rearrangement joins TRBV28 to TRBJ2-2; 7 nucleotides match TRBD1. Trimming cost V 2 bases and J 6 bases; bases outside gene matches: 6. CDR3 length: 15 residues. Germline CDR1 is MDHEN and CDR2 is SYDVKM. The CDR3 spells CASSLERGRAGELFF. The DNA for the CDR3 is TGTGCCAGCAGTTTAGAGAGGGGGCGGGCCGGGGAGCTGTTTTTT.

The V call is TRBV15, the J call TRBJ1-5; the match to TRBD1 covers 8 bases. After removal of 2 bases from V and 7 bases from J, the junction contained 10 bases not matched to a gene. Germline V CDR1 and CDR2: LNHNV, YYDKDF (reference sequence). This CDR3 region has 16 residues. The CDR3 nucleotides are TGTGCCACCAGCAGAACAGGACAGGGTAGACGGCAGCCCCAGCATTTT. Its protein is CATSRTGQGRRQPQHF.

A single count supports this clone. V gene TRBV6-5 combines with J gene TRBJ1-5; D unresolved. Looked up from germline, CDR1 is MNHEY and CDR2 is SVGAGI. This CDR3 comprises 13 residues. V gave up 8 bases and J gave up 6 bases, with 14 bases separating them. The CDR3, as DNA: TGTGCCAGCGCACAATATGGTGTTCAGCCCCAGCATTTT. It codes for CASAQYGVQPQHF.

This clone has a single count. The V call is TRBV4-1, the J call TRBJ2-2, with 8 bases aligning to TRBD1. The CDR3 loop spans 18 amino acids. Germline CDR1 MGHRA, CDR2 YSYEKL. Trimming cost V 1 base and J 0 bases; bases outside gene matches: 7. In DNA form, the CDR3 reads TGCGCCAGCAGCCAAGTTCCGGCCAGGGGGCCGAACACCGGGGAGCTGTTTTTT. It yields the protein CASSQVPARGPNTGELFF.

The chain is built from TRBV7-9 and TRBJ1-1, with a tentative D call TRBD1 (5 bases). Trimming pared 5 bases from V and 8 bases from J, leaving 18 bases between. The CDR3 is made up of 14 amino acids. Per germline, CDR1 SEHNR and CDR2 FQNEAQ (reference sequence). CDR3: CASSMDTVKAEAFF. The CDR3 DNA is TGTGCCAGCAGCATGGACACCGTGAAGGCCGAAGCTTTCTTT.

This CDR3 reads CASRRLAGEGGQYF. The CDR3 nucleotides read TGTGCCAGCAGAAGACTAGCGGGTGAGGGGGGGCAGTATTTT. This chain connects TRBV6-5 to TRBJ2-3, with 10 bases aligning to TRBD2. Germline CDR1 is MNHEY and CDR2 is SVGAGI. This CDR3 is built from 14 residues. With V trimmed by 6 bases and J by 11 bases, 11 bases remained unmatched.

As DNA, the CDR3 is TGCGCCAGCAGCTTGGCTAGCGGTAGGGATACGCAGTATTTT. Its protein product is CASSLASGRDTQYF. This chain links TRBV5-1 with TRBJ2-3, with TRBD2 matching over 7 bases. The CDR3 spans 14 residues. The ends lost 0 bases at V and 6 bases at J; junction bases unmatched: 4. Germline V lookup: CDR1 SGHRS, CDR2 YFSETQ.

The genes are TRBV2 and TRBJ2-2, with TRBD1 matching over 9 bases. This CDR3 is 16 amino acids long. CDR1 and CDR2 (germline): SNHLY, FYNNEI. J was trimmed by 4 bases and V by 11 bases; bases with no gene match: 14. This CDR3 is CAGTGGAGIGTGELFF. The CDR3 DNA reads as TGTGCCGGAACAGGGGGCGCCGGGATTGGCACCGGGGAGCTGTTTTTT.

The chain is built from TRBV6-5 and TRBJ1-2, with D unresolved. This CDR3 is built from 15 residues. Trimming left V 0 bases short and J 6 bases short, with 14 bases between. CDR1 is MNHEY, CDR2 SVGAGI, per germline. The chain's CDR3 is CASSYSEGSSHGYTF. DNA for the CDR3: TGTGCCAGCAGTTACTCGGAGGGAAGTTCCCATGGCTACACCTTC.

The V and J genes are TRBV10-3 and TRBJ1-6; D unresolved. The CDR3 contains 14 residues. Germline CDR1 and CDR2: ENHRY and SYGVKD. Trimming stripped 3 bases from V and 1 base from J, with 4 bases between. Here the CDR3 reads CAISDSSYNSPLHF. CDR3 sequence (DNA): TGTGCCATCAGTGACAGTTCCTATAATTCACCCCTCCACTTT.

The chain couples TRBV2 to TRBJ2-1, with a tentative D call TRBD2 (6 bases). Trimming took off 5 bases at V and 7 bases at J, with 18 bases between the two ends. This CDR3 is built from 15 residues. Germline-derived CDR1 and CDR2 are SNHLY and FYNNEI. The CDR3: CASSSGLPEGNEQFF. As DNA, the CDR3 is TGTGCCAGCAGTTCGGGACTGCCGGAGGGGAATGAGCAGTTCTTC.

This clone was recorded once. This chain uses TRBV27 with TRBJ2-1, with 8 bases that match TRBD2. Germline CDR1 reads MNHEY; CDR2 reads SMNVEV (reference sequence). V lost 8 bases, J lost 3 bases, and 12 bases stayed unmatched. The length of the CDR3 is 16 residues. The CDR3 nucleotides are TGTGCCAGCTCCCCGGGCCGGCTAGCGGGCTACAATGAGCAGTTCTTC. Its protein is CASSPGRLAGYNEQFF.

The V call is TRBV9, the J call TRBJ2-2, with D maybe TRBD2 (5 bases). The CDR3 loop spans 16 amino acids. Germline V gene lookup returns CDR1 SGDLS and CDR2 YYNGEE. The V and J ends lost 0 bases and 1 base respectively, with 10 bases between them. The CDR3 here is CASSVAGIVNTGELFF. The DNA of the CDR3 is TGTGCCAGCAGCGTAGCGGGGATTGTGAACACCGGGGAGCTGTTTTTT.